This entry lists 17 T cell receptor beta chains sequenced from one sample in a study of patients and donors after allogeneic stem cell transplantation. TCRdb used MiXCR to reprocess the RT-PCR reads, holding one entry per CDR3 protein. The data hold 390,000 or so distinct CDR3 sequences, with roughly 16% observed a single time. The specimen was blood, either unsorted or a sorted T cell fraction (not recorded which). These receptors were obtained from a human donor who was either an allogeneic HSCT recipient or a stem cell or donor lymphocyte infusion donor (not recorded which). It is not recorded whose cells these are; they may come from a transplant donor.

There are a few counts of this clonotype. This chain uses TRBV27 with TRBJ1-2, with TRBD1 as a possible D gene (5 bases). The V end lost 4 bases, the J end lost 7 bases, and 19 bases lay between the germline ends. This CDR3 contains 15 residues. Germline V gene lookup returns CDR1 MNHEY and CDR2 SMNVEV (reference sequence). In nucleotides, the CDR3 is TGTGCCAGCAGTTCTCCCTGGGGGGGATTTCGTGGCTACACCTTC. Encoded protein: CASSSPWGGFRGYTF.

This clonotype was detected a few times. This chain's CDR3 is CASSEEMGNYGYTF. The CDR3, as DNA: TGTGCCAGCAGTGAAGAAATGGGGAACTATGGCTACACCTTC. The V call is TRBV2, the J call TRBJ1-2; unclear D gene. The V gene lost 1 base and the J gene lost 2 bases, with 8 bases spanning the gap. The CDR3 runs to 14 residues. Germline assignment: CDR1 SNHLY and CDR2 FYNNEI.

The chain carries TRBV7-9 and TRBJ1-2; possibly TRBD1 for D (5 bases). V was pared by 5 bases and J by 8 bases, with 15 bases between. CDR1 and CDR2 (germline): SEHNR, FQNEAQ (reference sequence). The CDR3 length is 13 residues. The CDR3 DNA follows: TGTGCCAGCAGCAGGGACGGGGCAAACGGCTACACCTTC. The encoded protein is CASSRDGANGYTF.

V is TRBV24-1 and J is TRBJ2-5; TRBD2 matches at 12 bases. The CDR3 has 15 amino acids. Trimming at V came to 4 bases and at J to 5 bases, leaving 4 bases not matched to a gene. Germline assignment: CDR1 KGHDR and CDR2 SFDVKD. CDR3 region: CATSETSGGGETQYF. In DNA, the CDR3 is TGTGCCACCAGTGAGACTAGCGGGGGAGGGGAGACCCAGTACTTC.

This clonotype has only a few counts. The chain couples TRBV11-2 to TRBJ1-2; 8 nucleotides match TRBD1. With V trimmed by 5 bases and J by 1 base, 15 bases remained unmatched. Per the germline V gene, CDR1 is SGHAT and CDR2 is FQNNGV. This CDR3 region has 18 residues. The CDR3 nucleotides are TGTGCCAGCAGCCCCCTCCTGGTGGCAGGGGGCTTTAACTATGGCTACACCTTC. This codes for CASSPLLVAGGFNYGYTF. The full variable domain, its missing parts supplied by reference TRBV11-2 and TRBJ1-2, is EAGVAQSPRYKIIEKRQSVAFWCNPISGHATLYWYQQILGQGPKLLIQFQNNGVVDDSQLPKDRFSAERLKGVDSTLKIQPAKLEDSAVYLCASSPLLVAGGFNYGYTFGSGTRLTVV.

The chain uses TRBV11-1 and TRBJ1-1; TRBD1 agrees at 8 bases. CDR1 SGHAT and CDR2 FQDESV come from the germline V gene (reference sequence). J gave up 7 bases and V 3 bases, and 19 bases lay outside the gene matches. This CDR3 has 18 amino acids. The CDR3 loop is CASSFASGTGGWRVEAFF. The CDR3 nucleotides are TGTGCCAGCAGCTTCGCTTCTGGGACAGGCGGGTGGCGGGTTGAAGCTTTCTTT.

This chain connects TRBV4-1 to TRBJ1-6, with D uncertain. V lost 4 bases and J 5 bases, leaving 15 bases between the germline ends. The CDR3 loop spans 16 amino acids. Per the germline V gene, CDR1 is MGHRA and CDR2 is YSYEKL. CDR3 in DNA: TGCGCCAGCAGCCGGAGTGCGTCAACTAATAATTCACCCCTCCACTTT. This gives the protein CASSRSASTNNSPLHF.

This clonotype was observed many times. V usage is TRBV12-3 or TRBV12-4 and J usage is TRBJ1-1; D not certain. CDR3 length: 13 amino acids. Between the trimmed V and J ends, which lost 5 bases and 1 base, there was a span of 8 bases. CDR3 nucleotide sequence: TGTGCCAGCAGTCCCCGGGAGAACACTGAAGCTTTCTTT. Protein product: CASSPRENTEAFF.

This chain links TRBV14 with TRBJ2-3, with 7 bases lining up with TRBD1. Germline V lookup: CDR1 SGHDN, CDR2 FVKESK. The CDR3 is 17 amino acids. Losses at the gene ends were 4 bases for V and 6 bases for J; bases not matched to a gene: 16. The CDR3 sequence is CASSPMKRGGHRDTQYF. The CDR3 bases are TGTGCCAGCAGCCCGATGAAGCGAGGGGGCCATCGGGATACGCAGTATTTT.

The chain carries TRBV7-9 and TRBJ1-5, with a possible D match to TRBD1 (5 bases). In germline, CDR1 is SEHNR, CDR2 FQNEAQ (reference sequence). This CDR3 has 15 amino acids. The V and J ends lost 5 bases and 5 bases respectively, with 16 bases between them. For the CDR3, the DNA is TGTGCCAGCAGCCGAACAGGTGGAGTGGATCAGCCCCAGCATTTT. Protein sequence: CASSRTGGVDQPQHF.

CDR3 in DNA: TGTGCCAGCAGCCTTCTAGCGGGAGAGCTTGGTGAGCAGTTCTTC. This translates into CASSLLAGELGEQFF. V is TRBV3-1 and J is TRBJ2-1; TRBD2 matches at 10 bases. The V gene's germline CDR1 is LGHDT and CDR2 YNNKEL (reference sequence). The CDR3 spans 15 residues. V lost 4 bases and J lost 9; bases outside the gene matches: 9.

V usage is TRBV20-1 and J usage is TRBJ2-7, with TRBD2 matching over 7 bases. The CDR3 is 13 residues long. Germline CDR1 is DFQATT and CDR2 is SNEGSKA (reference sequence). Trimming cost V 6 bases and J 4 bases; bases outside gene matches: 9. CDR3 region: CSALVGGVYEQYF. The DNA for the CDR3 is TGCAGTGCCCTAGTTGGGGGGGTGTACGAGCAGTACTTC.

This clonotype appeared a few times. The rearrangement uses TRBV5-1 and TRBJ2-2; no clear D. The germline V gene has CDR1 SGHRS and CDR2 YFSETQ. Trimming took 0 bases from V and 0 from J, leaving 9 bases between them. This CDR3 has 16 residues. CDR3: CASSLAGGTNTGELFF. DNA of the CDR3: TGCGCCAGCAGCTTGGCCGGTGGGACGAACACCGGGGAGCTGTTTTTT. The whole variable domain, filled in from reference TRBV5-1 and TRBJ2-2, reads KAGVTQTPRYLIKTRGQQVTLSCSPISGHRSVSWYQQTPGQGLQFLFEYFSETQRNKGNFPGRFSGRQFSNSRSEMNVSTLELGDSALYLCASSLAGGTNTGELFFGEGSRLTVL.

The chain carries TRBV24-1 and TRBJ2-4; tentatively, D is TRBD2 (5 bases). This CDR3 has 18 amino acids. Trimming removed 6 bases at V and 0 bases at J, with 20 bases between. Germline V gene lookup returns CDR1 KGHDR and CDR2 SFDVKD. The CDR3 protein is CATSSSRNPGVAKNIQYF. In nucleotides, the CDR3 is TGTGCCACCAGTTCCTCCCGAAATCCCGGGGTAGCCAAAAACATTCAGTACTTC.

At least ten counts were recorded for this clonotype. V and J are TRBV9 and TRBJ2-1; D ambiguous. The CDR3 covers 12 residues. V shed 1 base and J shed 9 bases, with 8 bases lying between them. Per germline, CDR1 SGDLS and CDR2 YYNGEE. CDR3 region: CASSVSPPEQFF. CDR3 DNA: TGTGCCAGCAGCGTAAGCCCCCCTGAGCAGTTCTTC.

The V call is TRBV20-1, the J call TRBJ1-2, with D possibly TRBD1 on 5 matching bases. The length of the CDR3 is 18 residues. Germline lookup yields CDR1 DFQATT and CDR2 SNEGSKA (reference sequence). Trimming shortened V by 1 base and J by 7 bases, and 28 bases separated the two germline ends. The CDR3 coding sequence is TGCAGTGCTAGAGTGTCCGGCCAGGGTGACAAATCGGTTAGTGGCTACACCTTC. This gives the protein CSARVSGQGDKSVSGYTF.

This clonotype has a handful of counts. J is TRBJ1-3 and V is TRBV9, with a weak D call TRBD1 (6 bases). The CDR3 covers 15 residues. The germline V gene encodes CDR1 SGDLS and CDR2 YYNGEE. Trimming removed 4 bases from V and 1 base from J, with 12 bases in between. The CDR3 DNA reads as TGTGCCAGCAGCCTAAGGGGGTCGTCTGGAAACACCATATATTTT. This gives the protein CASSLRGSSGNTIYF.